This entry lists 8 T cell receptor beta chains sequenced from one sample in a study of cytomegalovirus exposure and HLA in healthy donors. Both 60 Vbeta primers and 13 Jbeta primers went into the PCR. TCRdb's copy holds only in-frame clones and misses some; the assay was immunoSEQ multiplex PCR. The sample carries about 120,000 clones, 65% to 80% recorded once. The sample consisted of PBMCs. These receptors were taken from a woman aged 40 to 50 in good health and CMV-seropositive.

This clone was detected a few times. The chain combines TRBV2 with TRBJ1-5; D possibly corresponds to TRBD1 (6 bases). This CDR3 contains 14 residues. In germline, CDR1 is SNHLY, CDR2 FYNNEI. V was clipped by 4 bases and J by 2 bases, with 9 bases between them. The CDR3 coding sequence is TGTGCCAGCAGTGGTTCAGGGGGCAATCAGCCCCAGCATTTT. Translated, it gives CASSGSGGNQPQHF.

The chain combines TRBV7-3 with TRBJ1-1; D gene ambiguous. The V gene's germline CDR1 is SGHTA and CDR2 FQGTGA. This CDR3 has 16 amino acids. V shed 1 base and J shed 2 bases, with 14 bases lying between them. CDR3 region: CASSLMGSLGNTEAFF. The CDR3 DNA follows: TGTGCCAGCAGCTTAATGGGGAGCTTGGGAAACACTGAAGCTTTCTTT.

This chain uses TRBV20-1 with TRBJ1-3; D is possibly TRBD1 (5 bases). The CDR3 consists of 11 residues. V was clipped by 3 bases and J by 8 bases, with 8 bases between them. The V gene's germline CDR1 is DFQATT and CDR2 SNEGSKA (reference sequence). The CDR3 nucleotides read TGCAGTGCTAGTCCGGGGGACACCATATATTTT. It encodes CSASPGDTIYF.

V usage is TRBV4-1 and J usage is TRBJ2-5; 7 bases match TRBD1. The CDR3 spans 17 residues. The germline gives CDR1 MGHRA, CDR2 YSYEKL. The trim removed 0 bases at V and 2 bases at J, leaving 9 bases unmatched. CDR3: CASSQEGRGRGQETQYF. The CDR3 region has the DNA TGCGCCAGCAGCCAAGAAGGGCGCGGCAGGGGGCAAGAGACCCAGTACTTC.

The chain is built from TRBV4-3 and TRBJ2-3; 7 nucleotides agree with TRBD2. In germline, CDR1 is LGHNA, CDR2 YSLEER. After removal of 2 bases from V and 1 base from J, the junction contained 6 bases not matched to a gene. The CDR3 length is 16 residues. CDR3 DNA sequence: TGCGCCAGCAGCCAAAGCACTAGCGACGGCACAGATACGCAGTATTTT. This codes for CASSQSTSDGTDTQYF.

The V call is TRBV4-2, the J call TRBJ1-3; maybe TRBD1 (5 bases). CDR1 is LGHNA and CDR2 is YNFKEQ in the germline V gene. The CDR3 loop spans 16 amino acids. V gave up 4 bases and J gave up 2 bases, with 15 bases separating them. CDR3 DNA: TGTGCCAGCAGCCCCCTAGGGGTGGAGACTGGAAACACCATATATTTT. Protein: CASSPLGVETGNTIYF.

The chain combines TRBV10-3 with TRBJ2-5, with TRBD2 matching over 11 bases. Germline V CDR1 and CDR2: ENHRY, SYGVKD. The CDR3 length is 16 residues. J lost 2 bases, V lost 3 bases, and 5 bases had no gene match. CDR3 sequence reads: CAISEGLAGGQETQYF. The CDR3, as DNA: TGTGCCATCAGTGAAGGGCTAGCGGGAGGACAAGAGACCCAGTACTTC.

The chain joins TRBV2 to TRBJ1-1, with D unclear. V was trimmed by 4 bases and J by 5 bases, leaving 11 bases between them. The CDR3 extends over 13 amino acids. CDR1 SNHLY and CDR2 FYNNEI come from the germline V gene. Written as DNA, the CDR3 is TGTGCCAGCAGTGCTGACTCCGGGACTGAAGCTTTCTTT. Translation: CASSADSGTEAFF.